Below are 30 T cell receptor beta chains sequenced from a single sample in a study of blood T cell repertoires in COVID-19. Profiled with immunoSEQ multiplex PCR; TCRdb holds only in-frame clones, not every one. The sample contains under 200,000 clones, roughly 80% of which appear only once. The sequencing input was PBMCs or T cells enriched from blood (not recorded which). These receptor sequences come from a woman in her thirties or forties with acute COVID-19.

The sample holds a few counts of this clone. V gene TRBV3-1 (or the pseudogene TRBV3-2) combines with J gene TRBJ1-2; 7 nucleotides align to TRBD1. This CDR3 comprises 14 residues. Germline-derived CDR1 and CDR2 are LGHDT and YNNKEL (reference sequence). The ends lost 4 bases at V and 2 bases at J; junction bases unmatched: 4. The CDR3 loop reads CASSPVTGNYGYTF. DNA for the CDR3: TGTGCCAGCAGCCCAGTGACAGGGAACTATGGCTACACCTTC.

This clone occurred many times. This chain joins TRBV7-2 and TRBJ2-1; 8 bases align to TRBD1. CDR1 SGHTA and CDR2 FQGNSA come from the germline V gene. CDR3 length equals 17 residues. V trimming: 3 bases; J trimming: 4 bases; junction bases outside the gene matches: 11. For the CDR3, the DNA is TGTGCCAGCAGCTTGGCCGGTGGACAGGGCCTTTACAATGAGCAGTTCTTC. It translates to CASSLAGGQGLYNEQFF. The full variable domain, in which reference TRBV7-2 and TRBJ2-1 provide the parts outside the CDR3, is GAGVSQSPSNKVTEKGKDVELRCDPISGHTALYWYRQSLGQGLEFLIYFQGNSAPDKSGLPSDRFSAERTGGSVSTLTIQRTQQEDSAVYLCASSLAGGQGLYNEQFFGPGTRLTVL.

This clone has only one observation. The chain combines TRBV23-1 with TRBJ1-5; possible D gene TRBD1, 6 bases. TRBV23-1 is an ORF for which the function is uncertain. The CDR3 spans 19 residues. V lost 1 base and J 0 bases, leaving 19 bases between the germline ends. The CDR3 DNA sequence: TGCGCCAGCAGTCAATGGCACGGACAGCTAGTAAATAGCAATCAGCCCCAGCATTTT. Amino acids: CASSQWHGQLVNSNQPQHF.

This chain links TRBV5-1 with TRBJ1-1; TRBD1 aligns across 7 bases. CDR1 is SGHRS, CDR2 YFSETQ, per germline. V shed 1 base and J 0 bases; nucleotides not matched to a gene: 6. The CDR3 is made up of 16 amino acids. The DNA of the CDR3 is TGCGCCAGCAGCTTGCAGGAGGGGGCTCTGAACACTGAAGCTTTCTTT. It encodes CASSLQEGALNTEAFF.

This rearrangement joins TRBV9 to TRBJ1-3; TRBD1 matches at 8 bases. CDR3 size: 15 residues. From germline, CDR1 is SGDLS and CDR2 YYNGEE. V shed 3 bases, J shed 1 base, and the junction held 3 bases outside the gene matches. CDR3 coding DNA: TGTGCCAGCAGCGCACAGGGGGTATCTGGAAACACCATATATTTT. Translation gives CASSAQGVSGNTIYF. The whole variable domain, remainder taken from reference TRBV9 and TRBJ1-3, is DSGVTQTPKHLITATGQRVTLRCSPRSGDLSVYWYQQSLDQGLQFLIQYYNGEERAKGNILERFSAQQFPDLHSELNLSSLELGDSALYFCASSAQGVSGNTIYFGEGSWLTVV.

Ten or more counts support this clone. The chain recombines TRBV11-1 with TRBJ2-1; 8 positions agree with TRBD2. Germline lookup yields CDR1 SGHAT and CDR2 FQDESV (reference sequence). Trimming took 6 bases from V and 4 from J; bases not matched to a gene: 8. The CDR3 consists of 15 residues. Here the CDR3 reads CASSPRLAFYNEQFF. The CDR3, as DNA: TGTGCCAGCAGTCCACGACTAGCGTTTTACAATGAGCAGTTCTTC.

The rearrangement uses TRBV11-2 and TRBJ1-2, with D possibly being TRBD1 (5 bases). CDR3 size: 13 residues. Germline V lookup: CDR1 SGHAT, CDR2 FQNNGV. The V and J ends lost 1 base and 4 bases respectively, with 7 bases between them. CDR3 coding DNA: TGTGCCAGCAGCTTAGGACAGTTCTATGGCTACACCTTC. It specifies CASSLGQFYGYTF. Full variable domain (rest looked up from reference TRBV11-2 and TRBJ1-2): EAGVAQSPRYKIIEKRQSVAFWCNPISGHATLYWYQQILGQGPKLLIQFQNNGVVDDSQLPKDRFSAERLKGVDSTLKIQPAKLEDSAVYLCASSLGQFYGYTFGSGTRLTVV.

The rearrangement links TRBV2 to TRBJ2-1; 8 bases are a match to TRBD1. Looked up from germline, CDR1 is SNHLY and CDR2 is FYNNEI. The ends lost 6 bases at V and 8 bases at J; junction bases unmatched: 3. The length of the CDR3 is 12 residues. CDR3 DNA sequence: TGTGCCAGCAGCCTGGACAGGGATGAGCAGTTCTTC. It is translated as CASSLDRDEQFF.

This chain connects TRBV10-3 to TRBJ2-2; 7 bases align to TRBD1. Germline V gene lookup returns CDR1 ENHRY and CDR2 SYGVKD. CDR3 length: 13 amino acids. Losses at the gene ends were 2 bases for V and 6 bases for J; bases not matched to a gene: 0. CDR3 nucleotide sequence: TGTGCCATCAGTGAGCAGGGGGCCGGGGAGCTGTTTTTT. Translated: CAISEQGAGELFF.

This clone was counted a single time. The V call is TRBV19, the J call TRBJ2-5; a possible D gene is TRBD1 (6 bases). CDR3 length equals 13 residues. CDR1 is LNHDA and CDR2 is SQIVND in the germline V gene (reference sequence). V lost 1 base to trimming and J lost 5 bases, with 8 bases between them. This CDR3 reads CASSIGQGETQYF. The CDR3 nucleotides read TGTGCCAGTAGTATAGGGCAGGGGGAGACCCAGTACTTC.

The rearrangement links TRBV4-1 to TRBJ2-5, with no clear D. From germline, CDR1 is MGHRA and CDR2 YSYEKL. The CDR3 has 15 residues. Deletions cut 0 bases from V and 1 base from J, with 9 bases between. CDR3 nucleotides: TGCGCCAGCAGCCAAGATGTCCTATCCCAAGAGACCCAGTACTTC. As protein: CASSQDVLSQETQYF.

The chain recombines TRBV7-8 with TRBJ1-2; a possible D gene is TRBD1 (5 bases). Deletions cut 5 bases from V and 1 base from J, with 11 bases between. CDR3 length: 14 residues. CDR1 and CDR2 from the germline V gene are SGHVS and FQNEAQ. This CDR3 reads CASSLSRDNYGYTF. CDR3 nucleotide sequence: TGTGCCAGCAGCCTTTCCAGGGATAACTATGGCTACACCTTC.

The rearrangement uses TRBV2 and TRBJ2-7; 7 bases line up with TRBD2. Germline V gives CDR1 SNHLY, CDR2 FYNNEI. Trimming at V came to 6 bases and at J to 7 bases, leaving 6 bases not matched to a gene. CDR3 length: 12 residues. As DNA, the CDR3 is TGTGCCAGCAGACTAGCGCCGGAGGAGCAGTACGTC. Its translation is CASRLAPEEQYV.

This clone showed up just once. V is TRBV5-8 and J is TRBJ2-1; D possibly corresponds to TRBD1 (6 bases). The CDR3 is 12 amino acids. In germline, CDR1 is SGHTS, CDR2 YDEGEE. Trimming pared 1 base from V and 8 bases from J, leaving 7 bases between. Here the CDR3 DNA reads TGTGCCAGCAGCTTGACAGGGCATGAGCAGTTCTTC. Its protein product is CASSLTGHEQFF.

This chain links TRBV12-5 with TRBJ2-3, with no clear D. The CDR3 has 13 amino acids. CDR1 is LGHNT and CDR2 is FRNRAP in the germline V gene. V shed 6 bases and J shed 4 bases, with 11 bases lying between them. The CDR3 bases are TGTGCTAGTGGGATCGGTCATGCAGATACGCAGTATTTT. Its protein product is CASGIGHADTQYF.

This chain links TRBV6-5 with TRBJ1-2, with 10 bases aligning to TRBD1. Per germline, CDR1 MNHEY and CDR2 SVGAGI. The CDR3 extends over 16 amino acids. V shed 2 bases and J 4 bases; nucleotides not matched to a gene: 7. CDR3 coding DNA: TGTGCCAGCAGTTACGGGGGACAGGGGTCCTCCTATGGCTACACCTTC. It is translated as CASSYGGQGSSYGYTF.

This chain uses TRBV5-1 with TRBJ2-1; 10 bases line up with TRBD2. The V and J ends lost 5 bases and 4 bases, in that order; junction bases with no gene match: 6. Per germline, CDR1 SGHRS and CDR2 YFSETQ. This CDR3 has 15 amino acids. The CDR3 loop is CASREGTSEYNEQFF. CDR3 nucleotide sequence: TGCGCCAGCAGAGAAGGGACTAGCGAGTACAATGAGCAGTTCTTC.

The chain employs TRBV6-6 and TRBJ2-3; D unclear. CDR3 length: 14 amino acids. CDR1 is MNHNY and CDR2 is SVGAGI in the germline V gene (reference sequence). V was cut by 2 bases and J by 2 bases, with 8 bases left in between. The DNA for the CDR3 is TGTGCCAGCAGTTACCCGGTCCCCACAGATACGCAGTATTTT. Translation: CASSYPVPTDTQYF.

This clone occurred a few times. The chain combines TRBV19 with TRBJ1-5; D not certain. The CDR3 totals 12 residues. V was clipped by 7 bases and J by 9 bases, with 13 bases between them. The germline gives CDR1 LNHDA, CDR2 SQIVND (reference sequence). The CDR3 sequence: CASKEGLAPQHF. The CDR3 region has the DNA TGTGCCAGTAAGGAGGGTTTGGCGCCCCAGCATTTT.

The gene calls are TRBV19 and TRBJ1-1; D possibly corresponds to TRBD1 (6 bases). In germline, CDR1 is LNHDA, CDR2 SQIVND (reference sequence). CDR3 size: 16 residues. V was shortened by 1 base and J by 6 bases, with 18 bases between the two germline ends. In nucleotides, the CDR3 is TGTGCCAGTAGTATAGTCCGACAGGATTTACAGGCTGAAGCTTTCTTT. Its protein product is CASSIVRQDLQAEAFF.

The rearrangement links TRBV5-1 to TRBJ1-2; the match to TRBD1 covers 8 bases. The CDR3 runs 14 residues. Trimming at V came to 4 bases and at J to 8 bases, leaving 10 bases not matched to a gene. Germline V gene lookup returns CDR1 SGHRS and CDR2 YFSETQ. The CDR3, as DNA: TGCGCCAGCAGCCATACAGGGGGTATACGGGGCTACACCTTC. This encodes CASSHTGGIRGYTF.

This chain links TRBV7-6 with TRBJ1-1; 9 bases match TRBD1. With V trimmed by 5 bases and J by 5 bases, 6 bases remained unmatched. Germline V CDR1 and CDR2: SGHVS, FNYEAQ. The CDR3 spans 14 residues. This CDR3 is CASSPWTGDTEAFF. The DNA for the CDR3 is TGTGCCAGCAGCCCATGGACAGGGGATACTGAAGCTTTCTTT.

V usage is TRBV2 and J usage is TRBJ2-3; D may be TRBD1 (6 bases). The V gene's germline CDR1 is SNHLY and CDR2 FYNNEI. CDR3 size: 13 residues. The V end lost 3 bases, the J end lost 4 bases, and 8 bases lay between the germline ends. CDR3 protein: CASSEQGPDTQYF. CDR3 sequence (DNA): TGTGCCAGCAGTGAGCAGGGGCCAGATACGCAGTATTTT.

This clone has only one observation. The gene calls are TRBV27 and TRBJ2-7; TRBD1 agrees at 11 bases. V lost 3 bases and J lost 4; bases outside the gene matches: 8. The germline V gene has CDR1 MNHEY and CDR2 SMNVEV (reference sequence). This CDR3 has 16 amino acids. This CDR3 reads CASSFTGQGAYYEQYF. CDR3 in DNA: TGTGCCAGCAGTTTCACCGGACAGGGGGCGTATTACGAGCAGTACTTC.

J is TRBJ2-1 and V is TRBV15, with a possible D match to TRBD2 (7 bases). CDR1 is LNHNV and CDR2 is YYDKDF in the germline V gene (reference sequence). V gave up 0 bases and J gave up 7 bases, with 13 bases separating them. The CDR3 is 15 residues long. The CDR3 nucleotides are TGTGCCACCAGCAGAGATTTGGAGGGGGGGAATGAGCAGTTCTTC. It yields the protein CATSRDLEGGNEQFF.

The chain has TRBV7-2 and TRBJ1-2; 10 positions match TRBD1. V shed 6 bases, J shed 7 bases, and the junction held 5 bases outside the gene matches. The CDR3 consists of 13 residues. CDR1 and CDR2 (germline): SGHTA, FQGNSA. The CDR3 DNA is TGTGCCAGCAGACAGACAGGGGGCCTTGGCTACACCTTC. Translated: CASRQTGGLGYTF.

The chain employs TRBV19 and TRBJ2-1; 7 bases match TRBD2. CDR1 is LNHDA and CDR2 is SQIVND in the germline V gene (reference sequence). The CDR3 is made up of 15 amino acids. The trim removed 7 bases at V and 3 bases at J, leaving 9 bases unmatched. CDR3 amino acids: CASTLGAGLYNEQFF. CDR3 nucleotides: TGTGCCAGTACTCTCGGAGCGGGGCTCTACAATGAGCAGTTCTTC.

V and J are TRBV20-1 and TRBJ2-7; a possible D gene is TRBD2 (5 bases). This CDR3 has 11 amino acids. The germline V gene encodes CDR1 DFQATT and CDR2 SNEGSKA (reference sequence). V lost 6 bases and J lost 5, with 11 bases in between. The DNA of the CDR3 is TGCAGTGCGGGTAGGAGGAACGAGCAGTACTTC. This sequence encodes CSAGRRNEQYF.

The chain is built from TRBV5-6 and TRBJ1-1; no definite D call. This CDR3 has 12 residues. Germline V CDR1 and CDR2: SGHDT, YYEEEE. V was clipped by 3 bases and J by 2 bases, with 5 bases between them. The DNA of the CDR3 is TGTGCCAGCAGCTCCACAAACACTGAAGCTTTCTTT. Encoded protein: CASSSTNTEAFF.

The chain recombines TRBV3-1 (or the pseudogene TRBV3-2) with TRBJ2-5; 7 nucleotides align to TRBD1. Germline trimming cut 4 bases from V and 2 bases from J; bases unmatched to any gene: 4. This CDR3 has 14 residues. Per the germline V gene, CDR1 is LGHDT and CDR2 is YNNKEL (reference sequence). This chain's CDR3 is CASSLGTAQETQYF. Written as DNA, the CDR3 is TGTGCCAGCAGCCTAGGGACAGCACAAGAGACCCAGTACTTC.